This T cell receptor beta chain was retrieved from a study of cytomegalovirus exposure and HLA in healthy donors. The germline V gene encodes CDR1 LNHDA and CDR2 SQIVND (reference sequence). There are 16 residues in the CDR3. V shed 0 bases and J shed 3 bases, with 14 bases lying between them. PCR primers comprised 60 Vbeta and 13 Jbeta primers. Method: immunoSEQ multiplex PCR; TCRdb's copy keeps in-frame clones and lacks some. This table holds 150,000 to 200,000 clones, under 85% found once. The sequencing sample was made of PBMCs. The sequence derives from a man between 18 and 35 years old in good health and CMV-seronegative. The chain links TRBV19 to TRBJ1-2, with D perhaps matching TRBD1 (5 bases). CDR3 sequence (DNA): TGTGCCAGTAGTATAGATTGGCAGGGATTTGACTATGGCTACACCTTC. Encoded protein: CASSIDWQGFDYGYTF.